This T cell receptor (beta chain) was captured by sequencing in a study of blood T cell repertoires in COVID-19. The CDR3 spans 14 residues. V lost 4 bases, J lost 2 bases, and 10 bases lay in between. Germline CDR1 SGDLS, CDR2 YYNGEE. Using immunoSEQ multiplex PCR, the repertoire was profiled, and TCRdb retains in-frame clones only, with some absent. The sample holds about 170,000 clones; approximately 81% are singletons and the top ten take approximately 14%. Sequencing used peripheral blood. This chain connects TRBV9 to TRBJ1-5; weak D call: TRBD1 (5 bases). The TCR originated in a woman aged 70-85 years with COVID-19, enrolled during active disease. DNA for the CDR3: TGTGCCAGCAGCCGCAGGGAGGGCAATCAGCCCCAGCATTTT. Encoded protein: CASSRREGNQPQHF.